The sequence of this T cell receptor (beta chain) was determined in a study of blood T cell repertoires in COVID-19. Study as a whole: From the United States, Italy and Spain came samples of acute and convalescent COVID-19.

Authors' methods: Researchers report that nucleated cell counts were estimated from reference gene primer amplification. TCRdb keeps only in-frame clones here, not all; method: immunoSEQ multiplex PCR. V and J calls and clone size come straight from that table; D and trimming were deduced from the DNA. Of tens of thousands of clones in the sample, roughly 80% are singletons; the top ten hold 16%. Germline V gene sequence: CDR1 SEHNR, CDR2 FQNEAQ (reference sequence). The CDR3 totals 14 residues. Trimming stripped 1 base from V and 5 bases from J, with 11 bases between. The chain uses TRBV7-9 and TRBJ2-5; the D is unclear. The TCR was taken from a woman aged 80 or over with active or convalescent COVID-19. Material: peripheral blood. This chain's CDR3 is CASSLEDRVETQYF. The CDR3 DNA follows: TGTGCCAGCAGCTTAGAAGATAGAGTGGAGACCCAGTACTTC.